The 12 T cell receptor beta chains below all came from one sample that was sequenced in a study of blood T cells in healthy people across ages. Then a second PCR, running about 6 to 11 cycles, was carried out with a sample-barcoded 5' primer and a J-beta primer mix. TCRdb re-called the 5' RACE reads with MiXCR, one entry per CDR3 protein. The sample records roughly 1.5 million distinct CDR3 sequences, about 45% being singletons. The sample taken for sequencing was blood. The receptors derive from a woman aged 18 to 35 in good health.

Written as DNA, the CDR3 is TGCAGTGCTAGATCCCCTAGCGGGAGGGAAACAATGAAGCAGTTCTTC. Its protein product is CSARSPSGRETMKQFF. The chain couples TRBV20-1 to TRBJ2-1; 12 bases align to TRBD2. CDR3 size: 16 residues. After removal of 2 bases from V and 11 bases from J, the junction contained 13 bases not matched to a gene. Germline V gene sequence: CDR1 DFQATT, CDR2 SNEGSKA (reference sequence).

The V call is TRBV2, the J call TRBJ2-3; no clear D gene. Germline V gene sequence: CDR1 SNHLY, CDR2 FYNNEI. V lost 0 bases and J lost 5, with 9 bases in between. CDR3 length: 14 amino acids. The CDR3 is CASSEAGRVDTQYF. The DNA of the CDR3 is TGTGCCAGCAGTGAAGCGGGCAGAGTAGATACGCAGTATTTT.

The chain couples TRBV2 to TRBJ2-5; D call uncertain. The germline V and J ends were trimmed by 7 bases and 5 bases, with 14 bases remaining between them. Germline V gene lookup returns CDR1 SNHLY and CDR2 FYNNEI. CDR3 length equals 13 residues. Here the CDR3 reads CASMKGRWETQYF. The CDR3, as DNA: TGTGCCAGCATGAAGGGCAGGTGGGAGACCCAGTACTTC.

This clonotype occurred a few times. The chain links TRBV9 to TRBJ2-1, with 7 bases matching TRBD2. V was clipped by 3 bases and J by 0 bases; unmatched bases: 6. The CDR3 runs to 16 residues. Per germline, CDR1 SGDLS and CDR2 YYNGEE. CDR3 in DNA: TGTGCCAGCAGCGAAGGGGACTATAGCTCCTACAATGAGCAGTTCTTC. Its protein is CASSEGDYSSYNEQFF.

The chain joins TRBV20-1 to TRBJ2-3; D not resolved. Germline-derived CDR1 and CDR2 are DFQATT and SNEGSKA (reference sequence). The CDR3 loop spans 13 amino acids. The ends were cut back, 2 bases at V and 3 bases at J, with 9 bases in the middle. The CDR3 reads CSARHSTTDTQYF. The DNA for the CDR3 is TGCAGTGCTAGACACTCTACAACAGATACGCAGTATTTT.

This clonotype was seen just once. The chain uses TRBV7-2 and TRBJ1-6; 9 bases are shared with TRBD1. The trim removed 5 bases at V and 8 bases at J, leaving 4 bases unmatched. The CDR3 sequence is 14 residues long. Germline values: CDR1 SGHTA, CDR2 FQGNSA. CDR3 sequence: CASSTGTGYSPLHF. The CDR3 DNA is TGTGCCAGCAGCACCGGGACAGGGTATTCACCCCTCCACTTT.

This CDR3 reads CAIRGTSGETNEQFF. The CDR3 region has the DNA TGTGCCATCAGGGGGACTAGCGGGGAGACCAATGAGCAGTTCTTC. The chain employs TRBV10-3 and TRBJ2-1, with TRBD2 matching 13 bases. V lost 6 bases to trimming and J lost 6 bases; unmatched junction nucleotides: 5. The CDR3 runs 15 residues. CDR1 and CDR2 (germline): ENHRY, SYGVKD.

The chain is built from TRBV6-5 and TRBJ2-4, with TRBD1 matching over 8 bases. The last part of the DNA fits TRBJ2-7 better; the J call may be wrong. The CDR3 has 13 amino acids. Germline CDR1 is MNHEY and CDR2 is SVGAGI. In DNA form, the CDR3 reads TGTGCCAGCAGTATGGGACAGGCCTACGAGCAGTACTTC. This translates into CASSMGQAYEQYF.

Of note for this clonotype: One base away lies a much larger clone, so this may be a sequencing read error. V is TRBV6-2 or TRBV6-3 and J is TRBJ2-1; tentative D call: TRBD2 (5 bases). Germline V lookup: CDR1 MNHEY, CDR2 SVGEGT. This CDR3 spans 14 amino acids. The CDR3 nucleotides are TGTGCCAGCAGCCAATCACTAGAAGCCAGTGAGCGGTTCTTC. It specifies CASSQSLEASERFF.

V and J are TRBV10-3 and TRBJ2-7, with TRBD2 matching 15 bases. CDR1 is ENHRY and CDR2 is SYGVKD in the germline V gene. V lost 7 bases and J lost 1; bases outside the gene matches: 5. This CDR3 region has 16 residues. This CDR3 is CAINGTSGRPSYEQYF. CDR3 nucleotides: TGTGCCATCAACGGGACTAGCGGGAGGCCTTCCTACGAGCAGTACTTC.

V gene TRBV9 combines with J gene TRBJ2-7; weak D call: TRBD1 (6 bases). Trimming cost V 3 bases and J 0 bases, with 13 bases left between them. Per germline, CDR1 SGDLS and CDR2 YYNGEE. The CDR3 has 15 residues. The CDR3 coding sequence is TGTGCCAGCAGCGGCGAAGGGGACAACTCCTACGAGCAGTACTTC. Translating gives CASSGEGDNSYEQYF.

The rearrangement uses TRBV25-1 and TRBJ2-5, with D perhaps TRBD1 (6 bases). Trimming removed 11 bases from V and 5 bases from J, with 18 bases in between. This CDR3 has 13 residues. Germline V lookup: CDR1 MGHDK, CDR2 SYGVNS. The chain's CDR3 is CAVGGEGWETQYF. For the CDR3, the DNA is TGTGCCGTTGGGGGCGAAGGGTGGGAGACCCAGTACTTC.